A single sample gave rise to the 7 T cell receptor beta chains below, sequenced in a study of T-cell memory formation after mild COVID-19. TCRdb passed the 5' RACE reads through MiXCR, listing each CDR3 protein once. The repertoire holds tens of thousands of distinct CDR3 sequences, with 9.3% as singletons. Material for sequencing was PBMCs or a T cell subset sorted from them (not recorded which). Receptors originate from a man aged 18-30 years who had mild COVID-19 (a few samples of this study predate the infection). Cell type and time point are not known.

In its sample, this clonotype was seen many times. CDR3 in amino acids: CASSQGGLNPYEQYV. CDR3 coding DNA: TGTGCCAGCAGCCAAGGGGGATTAAACCCCTACGAGCAGTACGTC. The rearrangement links TRBV3-1 to TRBJ2-7; the D is unclear. CDR1 is LGHDT, CDR2 YNNKEL, per germline (reference sequence). Trimming stripped 1 base from V and 2 bases from J, with 12 bases between. The CDR3 is 15 amino acids.

Sample share makes this clonotype medium-sized. The rearrangement links TRBV20-1 to TRBJ2-4; perhaps TRBD2 as D (6 bases). CDR3 length: 15 residues. The V and J ends lost 5 bases and 0 bases respectively, with 14 bases between them. Germline CDR1 reads DFQATT; CDR2 reads SNEGSKA (reference sequence). The CDR3 DNA sequence: TGCAGTGCTCCACCCGGGGGACTAGCCAAAAACATTCAGTACTTC. This codes for CSAPPGGLAKNIQYF.

This clonotype turned up a few times. This sequence joins TRBV4-1 and TRBJ2-2; 12 positions match TRBD2. The CDR3 covers 16 residues. With 2 bases clipped from V and 7 bases from J, the junction kept 5 bases outside the gene matches. Germline values: CDR1 MGHRA, CDR2 YSYEKL. The CDR3 protein is CASSQLAGGLGGELFF. In DNA, the CDR3 is TGCGCCAGCAGCCAACTAGCGGGGGGGCTTGGCGGGGAGCTGTTTTTT.

The chain uses TRBV5-8 and TRBJ2-3, with D perhaps given as TRBD1 or TRBD2 (5 bases each). Trimming cost V 0 bases and J 0 bases, with 11 bases left between them. CDR1 and CDR2 from the germline V gene are SGHTS and YDEGEE. This CDR3 comprises 16 residues. CDR3 amino acids: CASSLEGRPSTDTQYF. The CDR3 DNA reads TGTGCCAGCAGCTTGGAGGGACGTCCTAGCACAGATACGCAGTATTTT.

This clonotype was counted a few times. The gene calls are TRBV5-5 and TRBJ1-6; the D gene is possibly TRBD1 (5 bases). V lost 4 bases, J lost 10 bases, and 15 bases lay in between. Germline CDR1 and CDR2: SGHKS and YYEKEE (reference sequence). This CDR3 spans 14 amino acids. The CDR3 sequence is CASSRGGDRSPLHF. The CDR3 bases are TGTGCCAGCAGCAGGGGTGGGGATCGGTCACCCCTCCACTTT.

The V and J genes are TRBV28 and TRBJ1-5; D gene ambiguous. Trimming pared 7 bases from V and 2 bases from J, leaving 15 bases between. Germline CDR1 and CDR2: MDHEN and SYDVKM. The CDR3 totals 15 residues. The CDR3 is CASTSGMEGNQPQHF. DNA of the CDR3: TGTGCCAGCACCTCGGGAATGGAGGGCAATCAGCCCCAGCATTTT.

This clonotype was seen a handful of times. V gene TRBV6-5 combines with J gene TRBJ1-3; D is ambiguous. Trimming removed 9 bases at V and 2 bases at J, with 8 bases between. The CDR3 loop spans 12 amino acids. CDR1 and CDR2 from the germline V gene are MNHEY and SVGAGI. This CDR3 reads CASTSAGNTIYF. The CDR3 DNA reads as TGTGCCAGTACCTCAGCTGGAAACACCATATATTTT.